A selection of T cell receptor beta chains follows, all from one sample in a study of blood T cell repertoires in COVID-19. The assay was immunoSEQ multiplex PCR, and TCRdb's table has in-frame clones only and misses some. Among some 66,000 clones listed, about 89% were seen once. Sequencing used peripheral blood. Receptors were obtained from a human donor in a cohort sampled during active COVID-19. Each CDR3 is given with its conserved first and last residue. The D gene is left open where the match is weak. The size of a clone is reported for some rows only, either as once, few or many, or as a class for expanded clones.

size	V	D	J	DNA	CDR3
NA	TRBV5-1	TRBD2	TRBJ2-1	TGCGCCAGCAGCTCCAGCGGGGGCGGAGCTAATGAGCAGTTCTTC	CASSSSGGGANEQFF
once	TRBV7-6	TRBD2	TRBJ2-1	TGTGCCAGCAGCGCGCTGGGACTAGCGGAGACCAATGAGCAGTTCTTC	CASSALGLAETNEQFF
NA	TRBV7-9	NA	TRBJ1-4	TGTGCCAGCAGCTTGGAGGCCCGGGCAACTAATGAAAAACTGTTTTTT	CASSLEARATNEKLFF
NA	TRBV6-6	TRBD1	TRBJ1-5	TGTGCCAGCAGCTTTCAGGGGGCTCGGAATCAGCCCCAGCATTTT	CASSFQGARNQPQHF
NA	TRBV19	NA	TRBJ1-1	TGTGCCAGTAGTTCCATGGGGGGGCTCGACACTGAAGCTTTCTTT	CASSSMGGLDTEAFF
few	TRBV4-1	TRBD1	TRBJ1-2	TGCGCCAGCAGCCAAGATTTCGCCAGGGGGGACGTCCATGGCTACACCTTC	CASSQDFARGDVHGYTF
NA	TRBV19	NA	TRBJ1-1	TGTGCCAGTAGTGTATTACAGGAGAACACTGAAGCTTTCTTT	CASSVLQENTEAFF
once	TRBV3-1/TRBV3-2	NA	TRBJ2-1	TGTGCCAGCAGCCTCGGGGGAGCCTCCTACAATGAGCAGTTCTTC	CASSLGGASYNEQFF
NA	TRBV19	NA	TRBJ1-3	TGTGCCAGTAGTGCCCTCGGGACAAGAAATACCGGGGACTCTGGAAACACCATATATTTT	CASSALGTRNTGDSGNTIYF
once	TRBV2	NA	TRBJ2-5	TGTGCCAGCACCGATCAGGGAACGGGAGAAGAGACCCAGTACTTC	CASTDQGTGEETQYF
NA	TRBV7-8	NA	TRBJ2-5	TGTGCCAGCAGCTTTCCGGGGGTGCGAGAGACCCAGTACTTC	CASSFPGVRETQYF
NA	TRBV7-2	TRBD2	TRBJ2-2	TGTGCCAGCAGCTTTCTCCTAGCGGGGGGGCCGGCCGGGGAGCTGTTTTTT	CASSFLLAGGPAGELFF
NA	TRBV10-3	TRBD1	TRBJ2-3	TGTGCCATCAGTGAACCTGACAGGGGGTCTGCCTGGGGGCAGTATTTT	CAISEPDRGSAWGQYF
NA	TRBV6-2/TRBV6-3	TRBD1	TRBJ1-1	TGTGCCAGCAGTTACCAGGGGGCTAAGGGGGCGAGAACTGAAGCTTTCTTT	CASSYQGAKGARTEAFF
NA	TRBV7-9	TRBD2	TRBJ2-7	TGTGCCAGCAGCTTAGGACCAGCGGGGGCCAACTACGAGCAGTACTTC	CASSLGPAGANYEQYF
NA	TRBV18	NA	TRBJ1-3	TGTGCCAGCTCAGCTCGCAGGGGCCCGATGTTAAACGTCTCTGGAAACACCATATATTTT	CASSARRGPMLNVSGNTIYF
NA	TRBV11-2	TRBD1	TRBJ1-1	TGTGCCAGCAGCTTGGGGGCTCCGGGACAGGGGATCGGCACTGAAGCTTTCTTT	CASSLGAPGQGIGTEAFF
once	TRBV6-4	TRBD1	TRBJ2-5	TGTGCCAGCCGATGCAGACAGGGTGCGGAGACCCAGTACTTC	CASRCRQGAETQYF
NA	TRBV11-2	TRBD1	TRBJ1-1	TGTGCCAGCAGCTTAGTATCTCGGACAGGGGTGTCGTACGCTTTCTTT	CASSLVSRTGVSYAFF
NA	TRBV7-7	NA	TRBJ2-7	TGTGCTAGCAGCTTCCGGGACTCCTACGAGCAGTACTTC	CASSFRDSYEQYF
NA	TRBV10-3	NA	TRBJ1-5	TGTGCCAGCCGGAGTTTGGAAGGAAAGCCCCAGCATTTT	CASRSLEGKPQHF
NA	TRBV7-2	NA	TRBJ1-3	TGTGCCAGCAGCTTAGAACAGAACCGAAACACCATATATTTT	CASSLEQNRNTIYF
NA	TRBV7-2	TRBD2	TRBJ2-1	TGTGCCAGCAGCAGACTAGCGAACCTCTACAATGAGCAGTTCTTC	CASSRLANLYNEQFF
NA	TRBV5-1	NA	TRBJ2-7	TGCGCCAGCAGCTGGGACATCCCGACCTACGAGCAGTACTTC	CASSWDIPTYEQYF
NA	TRBV28	TRBD1	TRBJ1-5	TGTGCCAGCAGTCCCCGGGACAGGGCAGATCAGCCCCAGCATTTT	CASSPRDRADQPQHF
NA	TRBV5-1	TRBD2	TRBJ2-7	TGCGCCAGCAGCGGAGAGGGACTAGCCGTCTACGAGCAGTACTTC	CASSGEGLAVYEQYF
NA	TRBV7-9	NA	TRBJ2-3	TGTGCCAGCAGCTTAGACGGGGGGCTTCGTGATACGCAGTATTTT	CASSLDGGLRDTQYF
NA	TRBV19	TRBD2	TRBJ2-1	TGTGCCAGTAGCACACTAGCGGGGGAATACAATGAGCAGTTCTTC	CASSTLAGEYNEQFF
NA	TRBV11-3	NA	TRBJ1-1	TGTGCCAGCAGTCCAGAGTGGGGCGGGGACACTGAAGCTTTCTTT	CASSPEWGGDTEAFF
NA	TRBV20-1	TRBD2	TRBJ2-3	TGCAGTGCTAGTGGGTCCCGGGGGGGATTCTTTGATACGCAGTATTTT	CSASGSRGGFFDTQYF
NA	TRBV7-2	NA	TRBJ1-5	TGTGCCAGCAGCTTAGAATGGTCAGGCAATCAGCCCCAGCATTTT	CASSLEWSGNQPQHF
NA	TRBV18	TRBD1	TRBJ1-1	TGTGCCAGCTCACCACAAGGGGGCTTGTCGACTGAAGCTTTCTTT	CASSPQGGLSTEAFF
NA	TRBV5-4	NA	TRBJ2-1	TGTGCCAGCAGCTCCCCGGGTGGCTACAATGAGCAGTTCTTC	CASSSPGGYNEQFF
NA	TRBV6-2/TRBV6-3	TRBD1	TRBJ1-1	TGTGCCAGCAGTTATACCGGACAGGTAGCTGAAGCTTTCTTT	CASSYTGQVAEAFF
NA	TRBV3-1/TRBV3-2	TRBD1	TRBJ1-5	TGTGCCAGCAGCCAAGACCCGACAGGGGGTCAGCCCCAGCATTTT	CASSQDPTGGQPQHF
NA	TRBV29-1	NA	TRBJ2-1	TGCAGCGTGACGGACAGCTACAATGAGCAGTTCTTC	CSVTDSYNEQFF
NA	TRBV28	TRBD2	TRBJ2-7	TGTGCCAGCAGTCAAGAGGTTGGGACTAGCGGCTCCTACGAGCAGTACTTC	CASSQEVGTSGSYEQYF
NA	TRBV9	TRBD2	TRBJ2-5	TGTGCCAGCAGCGTAGCGCCCACTAGCGGGAGGGCCTGGGAGACCCAGTACTTC	CASSVAPTSGRAWETQYF
NA	TRBV9	NA	TRBJ2-1	TGTGCCAGCAGCCCACACAGGTACCCTTCCTACAATGAGCAGTTCTTC	CASSPHRYPSYNEQFF
NA	TRBV18	NA	TRBJ2-1	TGTGCCAGCTCAAGCACCGGGACCTACAATGAGCAGTTCTTC	CASSSTGTYNEQFF
NA	TRBV4-2	TRBD2	TRBJ2-3	TGTGCCAGCAGCCAAGTAGCCGGGGGGGGGCCTGACGATACGCAGTATTTT	CASSQVAGGGPDDTQYF
NA	TRBV6-2/TRBV6-3	TRBD1	TRBJ1-4	TGTGCCAGCAGTTACACCGACAGGGTCGATAAAAAACTGTTTTTT	CASSYTDRVDKKLFF
NA	TRBV28	TRBD2	TRBJ2-3	TGTGCCAGCAGGACCCACGGAGTTAGCGGGAGGGGAGGAGATACGCAGTATTTT	CASRTHGVSGRGGDTQYF